The source of this T cell receptor (beta chain) is a study of cytomegalovirus exposure and HLA in healthy donors. Study-wide results and caveats: Apart from CMV serostatus, no immune exposure information was available.

The PCR was carried out with 60 Vbeta primers and 13 Jbeta primers. This table comes from immunoSEQ multiplex PCR, and its TCRdb copy is limited to in-frame clones, with some not included. The top ten clones hold around 3.7% of a sample with approximately 190,000 clones, approximately 77% of them seen once. The CDR3 length is 14 residues. V was shortened by 1 base and J by 5 bases, with 12 bases between the two germline ends. Germline CDR1 and CDR2: SGHRS and YFSETQ. This clone was seen only once. Its matching antigen is unknown. The chain is built from TRBV5-1 and TRBJ1-2; no definite D call. Sequenced: PBMCs. This receptor was obtained from a man aged 40-55 years in good health and CMV-seropositive. The CDR3 coding sequence is TGCGCCAGCAGCTTGAATTTGCGGCTTTATGGCTACACCTTC. Protein sequence: CASSLNLRLYGYTF.